The 7 T cell receptor beta chains in this list originate from one sample, sequenced in a study of cytomegalovirus exposure and HLA in healthy donors. The study ran its PCR with 60 Vbeta and 13 Jbeta primers. Generated by immunoSEQ multiplex PCR, the TCRdb table keeps only in-frame clones and is missing some. The sample has more than 130,000 clones, about four fifths seen once. The sequenced material came from PBMCs. These receptors were collected from a male donor in good health and CMV-seronegative.

The V gene is TRBV19, the J gene TRBJ1-2; TRBD1 aligns across 9 bases. The germline V gene has CDR1 LNHDA and CDR2 SQIVND (reference sequence). After removal of 5 bases from V and 2 bases from J, the junction contained 6 bases not matched to a gene. The CDR3 totals 15 residues. Here the CDR3 DNA reads TGTGCCAGTAGTCCCTGGGACAGGGCCAACTATGGCTACACCTTC. It encodes CASSPWDRANYGYTF.

V gene TRBV5-1 combines with J gene TRBJ1-2; a weak D match, TRBD1 (5 bases). Trimming took 1 base from V and 0 from J, leaving 13 bases between them. The germline CDR1 and CDR2 sequences are SGHRS and YFSETQ. There are 16 residues in the CDR3. The CDR3 sequence is CASSLKGQAANYGYTF. CDR3 coding DNA: TGCGCCAGCAGCTTGAAGGGGCAGGCAGCTAACTATGGCTACACCTTC.

This clone was counted between two and nine times. The gene calls are TRBV9 and TRBJ2-1; weak D call: TRBD2 (6 bases). V was shortened by 0 bases and J by 3 bases, with 10 bases between the two germline ends. Germline CDR1 and CDR2: SGDLS and YYNGEE. The CDR3 extends over 15 amino acids. The CDR3 here is CASSVELGSYNEQFF. CDR3 nucleotides: TGTGCCAGCAGCGTAGAACTCGGGAGCTACAATGAGCAGTTCTTC.

The rearrangement uses TRBV9 and TRBJ2-3; D gene unclear. The germline CDR1 and CDR2 sequences are SGDLS and YYNGEE. V lost 4 bases to trimming and J lost 3 bases, with 18 bases between them. This CDR3 has 16 residues. The CDR3, as DNA: TGTGCCAGCAGCTCTCGGGTTTCTGGGTGGACAGATACGCAGTATTTT. As protein: CASSSRVSGWTDTQYF.

The rearrangement joins TRBV5-1 to TRBJ1-2; TRBD1 matches 9 bases. The CDR3 totals 14 residues. The germline gives CDR1 SGHRS, CDR2 YFSETQ. V trimming: 4 bases; J trimming: 2 bases; junction bases outside the gene matches: 3. The chain's CDR3 is CASSPGTGNYGYTF. CDR3 bases: TGCGCCAGCAGCCCGGGGACAGGGAACTATGGCTACACCTTC.

The chain uses TRBV19 and TRBJ2-1; TRBD2 might be the D (6 bases). The CDR3 extends over 15 amino acids. CDR1 is LNHDA and CDR2 is SQIVND in the germline V gene (reference sequence). Trimming removed 6 bases from V and 3 bases from J, with 15 bases in between. CDR3 nucleotide sequence: TGTGCCAGTAGCAATGGGGACTCCCTCTACAATGAGCAGTTCTTC. Translating it yields CASSNGDSLYNEQFF.

The chain joins TRBV30 to TRBJ2-5; TRBD2 is a possible D gene (5 bases). V dropped 2 bases and J dropped 1 base, with 11 bases sitting between them. CDR3 length: 14 residues. Germline values: CDR1 GTSNPN, CDR2 SVGIG (reference sequence). CDR3 coding DNA: TGTGCCTGGAGTTTCGGGGAGTCCCAAGAGACCCAGTACTTC. It specifies CAWSFGESQETQYF. Filled out from reference TRBV30 and TRBJ2-5, the complete variable domain reads SQTIHQWPATLVQPVGSPLSLECTVEGTSNPNLYWYRQAAGRGLQLLFYSVGIGQISSEVPQNLSASRPQDRQFILSSKKLLLSDSGFYLCAWSFGESQETQYFGPGTRLLVL.